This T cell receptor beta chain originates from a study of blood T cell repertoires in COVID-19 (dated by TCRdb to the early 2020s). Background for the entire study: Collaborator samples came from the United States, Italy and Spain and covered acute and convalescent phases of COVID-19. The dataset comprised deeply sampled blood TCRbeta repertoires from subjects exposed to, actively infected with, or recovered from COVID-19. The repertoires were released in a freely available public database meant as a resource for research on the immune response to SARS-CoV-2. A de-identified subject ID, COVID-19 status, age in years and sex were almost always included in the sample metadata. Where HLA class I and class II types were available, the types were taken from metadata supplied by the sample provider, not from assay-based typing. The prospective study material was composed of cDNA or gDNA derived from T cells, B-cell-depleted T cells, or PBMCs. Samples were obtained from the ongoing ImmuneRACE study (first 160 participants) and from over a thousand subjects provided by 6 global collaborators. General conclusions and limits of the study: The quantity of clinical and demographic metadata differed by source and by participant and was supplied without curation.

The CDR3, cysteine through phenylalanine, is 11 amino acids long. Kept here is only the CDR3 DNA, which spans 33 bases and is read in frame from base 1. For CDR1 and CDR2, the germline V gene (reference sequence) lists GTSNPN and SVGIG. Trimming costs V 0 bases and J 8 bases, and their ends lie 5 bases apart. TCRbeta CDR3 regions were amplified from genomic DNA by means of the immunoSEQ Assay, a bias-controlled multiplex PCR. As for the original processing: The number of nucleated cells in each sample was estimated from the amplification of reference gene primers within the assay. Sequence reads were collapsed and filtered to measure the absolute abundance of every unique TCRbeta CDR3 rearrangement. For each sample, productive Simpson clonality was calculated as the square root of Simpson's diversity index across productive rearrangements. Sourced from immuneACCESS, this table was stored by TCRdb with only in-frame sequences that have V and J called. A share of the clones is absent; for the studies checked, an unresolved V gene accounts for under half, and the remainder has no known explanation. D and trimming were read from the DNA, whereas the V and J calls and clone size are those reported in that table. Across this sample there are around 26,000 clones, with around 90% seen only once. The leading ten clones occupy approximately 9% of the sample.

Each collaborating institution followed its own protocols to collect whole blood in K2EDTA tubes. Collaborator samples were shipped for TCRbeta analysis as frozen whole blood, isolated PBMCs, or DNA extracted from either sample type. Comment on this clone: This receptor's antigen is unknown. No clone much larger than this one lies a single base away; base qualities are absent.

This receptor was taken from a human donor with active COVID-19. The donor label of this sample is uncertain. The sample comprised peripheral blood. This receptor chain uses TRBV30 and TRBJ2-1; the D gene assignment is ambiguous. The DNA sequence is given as TGTGCCTGGAGTGTACTGGATGAGCAGTTCTTC. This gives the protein CAWSVLDEQFF.